Below, 9 T cell receptor beta chains from the same sample are listed, as sequenced in a study of CD4 T cells in relation to SARS-CoV-2 and coronaviruses. Sequencing used immunoSEQ multiplex PCR; TCRdb keeps in-frame clones, though not all of them. Here the sample spans approximately 25,000 clones, around 78% being singletons. Unexposed donor CD4+ T cells date from about 2011-2018, before the COVID-19 pandemic. After about ten days of culture, CD4+ T cells were isolated. No antigens are known for them. The sample comprised CD4+ T cells from PBMCs, cultured in vitro. Source of these receptors: a human donor in good health.

This clone appeared a few times. The chain links TRBV3-1 (or the pseudogene TRBV3-2) to TRBJ2-7; weak D call: TRBD1 (5 bases). The CDR3 totals 17 residues. Trimming removed 0 bases from V and 2 bases from J, with 17 bases in between. From germline, CDR1 is LGHDT and CDR2 YNNKEL (reference sequence). The CDR3 is CASSQDLSPGYTYEQYF. The CDR3 region has the DNA TGTGCCAGCAGCCAAGATCTGAGTCCAGGGTACACCTACGAGCAGTACTTC.

CDR3: CASSLVPRVVEGTQYF. CDR3 coding DNA: TGTGCCAGCAGCTTGGTTCCCAGGGTTGTGGAGGGGACCCAGTACTTC. V usage is TRBV5-5 and J usage is TRBJ2-5; tentatively, D is TRBD2 (6 bases). Trimming took off 0 bases at V and 7 bases at J, with 19 bases between the two ends. The length of the CDR3 is 16 residues. Germline CDR1 reads SGHKS; CDR2 reads YYEKEE (reference sequence).

This rearrangement joins TRBV7-7 to TRBJ2-3, with 8 bases that match TRBD2. Germline V CDR1 and CDR2: SSHAT, FNYEAQ (reference sequence). Trimming removed 5 bases from V and 0 bases from J; junction bases left unmatched: 4. The CDR3 covers 15 residues. The CDR3 region is CASSMTSVSTDTQYF. DNA for the CDR3: TGTGCCAGCAGCATGACTAGCGTAAGCACAGATACGCAGTATTTT.

This chain joins TRBV6-5 and TRBJ1-4, with 7 bases fitting TRBD1. Trimming removed 2 bases from V and 7 bases from J; junction bases left unmatched: 7. This CDR3 is built from 15 residues. Germline CDR1 MNHEY, CDR2 SVGAGI. The CDR3 is CASSYGVQGGEKLFF. The CDR3 nucleotides are TGTGCCAGCAGTTACGGCGTCCAGGGGGGTGAAAAACTGTTTTTT.

This clone occurred a few times. The chain is built from TRBV19 and TRBJ1-2; no clear D gene. V was trimmed by 10 bases and J by 9 bases, leaving 18 bases between them. In germline, CDR1 is LNHDA, CDR2 SQIVND (reference sequence). CDR3 length: 12 amino acids. CDR3 DNA: TGTGCCACCACCCCAGGAAGTCCAAGCTACACCTTC. Residues: CATTPGSPSYTF.

This clone has only a few counts. The rearrangement links TRBV5-1 to TRBJ1-5; D possibly corresponds to TRBD1 (6 bases). Trimming took off 4 bases at V and 3 bases at J, with 11 bases between the two ends. The CDR3 runs to 14 residues. Germline CDR1 reads SGHRS; CDR2 reads YFSETQ. The CDR3 nucleotides are TGCGCCAGCAGCAGCGGGACACCCAATCAGCCCCAGCATTTT. It yields the protein CASSSGTPNQPQHF.

Regarding this clone: Within the sample, other DNA sequences also encode this same CDR3. This chain joins TRBV3-1 (or the pseudogene TRBV3-2) and TRBJ2-3; D gene uncertain. Per germline, CDR1 LGHDT and CDR2 YNNKEL (reference sequence). This CDR3 is built from 13 residues. Trimming stripped 2 bases from V and 2 bases from J, with 5 bases between. The CDR3 coding sequence is TGTGCCAGCAGCCAACCCCCCACAGATACGCAGTATTTT. Translation: CASSQPPTDTQYF.

The chain employs TRBV4-1 and TRBJ2-7; tentatively, D is TRBD1 (5 bases). The CDR3 extends over 15 amino acids. CDR1 is MGHRA, CDR2 YSYEKL, per germline. Trimming stripped 1 base from V and 3 bases from J, with 13 bases between. In nucleotides, the CDR3 is TGCGCCAGCAGCCAAGGGGGCCCGGCGATCTACGAGCAGTACTTC. It yields the protein CASSQGGPAIYEQYF.

Here the CDR3 reads CSASNRDRASYEQYF. The CDR3 bases are TGCAGTGCTAGTAATCGGGACAGGGCCTCCTACGAGCAGTACTTC. The chain employs TRBV20-1 and TRBJ2-7, with TRBD1 identical over 9 bases. J gave up 0 bases and V 3 bases, and 6 bases lay outside the gene matches. Germline V CDR1 and CDR2: DFQATT, SNEGSKA (reference sequence). CDR3 size: 15 residues.